This is a list of T cell receptor beta chains from one sample in a study of blood T cells in healthy people across ages. One entry per CDR3 protein, called by TCRdb with MiXCR from the 5' RACE reads. The table shows over a million distinct CDR3 sequences, with under 45% occurring only once. The sequenced sample consisted of blood. Receptors were obtained from an older woman in good health. CDR3s include the opening cysteine and the closing phenylalanine or tryptophan. The D gene is left open where the match is weak. Clone size is shown for a subset of rows, as once, few, many or a class of expanded clone.

D	V	J	length	size	CDR3	DNA
TRBD2	TRBV7-9	TRBJ2-1	16	-	CASSLRVSGHNNEQFF	TGTGCCAGCAGCCTCAGGGTTAGCGGGCATAACAATGAGCAGTTCTTC
TRBD2	TRBV28	TRBJ2-7	15	-	CASSPFGTSGYEQYF	TGTGCCAGCAGCCCTTTTGGGACTAGCGGCTACGAGCAGTACTTC
TRBD2	TRBV2	TRBJ2-1	16	-	CANNEMEGGRMNEQFF	TGTGCCAACAATGAAATGGAGGGCGGGAGGATGAATGAGCAGTTCTTC
TRBD2	TRBV10-3	TRBJ2-1	15	-	CAISATSGSVNEQFF	TGTGCCATCAGTGCGACTAGCGGGAGCGTGAATGAGCAGTTCTTC
-	TRBV12-3/TRBV12-4	TRBJ2-1	15	-	CASSSSPGVSNGQFF	TGTGCCAGCAGTTCAAGTCCGGGAGTAAGTAATGGGCAGTTCTTC
-	TRBV6-1	TRBJ1-1	12	-	CASSVGLTEAFF	TGTGCCAGCAGTGTAGGGCTCACTGAAGCTTTCTTT
TRBD1	TRBV2	TRBJ1-1	14	-	CASSDRGERTEAFF	TGTGCCAGCAGCGACAGGGGCGAACGGACTGAAGCTTTCTTT
TRBD2	TRBV5-1	TRBJ2-7	16	-	CASSLRSGGLLYEQYF	TGCGCCAGCAGCTTGAGATCGGGAGGACTACTCTACGAGCAGTACTTC
-	TRBV5-1	TRBJ2-5	15	-	CASSLASGPGGEQYF	TGCGCCAGCAGCTTGGCCTCAGGACCCGGAGGTGAGCAGTACTTC
-	TRBV12-3/TRBV12-4	TRBJ2-7	14	-	CASSWDEGYNEQYF	TGTGCCAGCAGTTGGGACGAGGGATACAATGAGCAGTACTTC
-	TRBV6-5	TRBJ1-1	13	-	CASSSPARPRAFF	TGTGCCAGCAGTTCCCCGGCCCGACCTCGCGCTTTCTTT
-	TRBV15	TRBJ2-6	16	few	CATSLTRSSGANVLTF	TGTGCCACCAGCCTAACAAGAAGCTCTGGGGCCAACGTCCTGACTTTC
TRBD1	TRBV6-5	TRBJ1-6	15	-	CASTRDRGRYSPLHF	TGTGCCAGCACCAGGGACAGGGGGCGGTATTCACCCCTCCACTTT
-	TRBV6-1	TRBJ1-2	14	-	CASSTPGRKNGYTF	TGTGCCAGCAGTACACCGGGACGGAAAAATGGCTACACCTTC
-	TRBV7-3	TRBJ1-1	14	once	CASSLFGGGTEAFF	TGTGCCAGCAGCTTATTCGGGGGTGGCACTGAAGCTTTCTTT
TRBD1	TRBV20-1	TRBJ2-7	14	-	CSAPIPDRGHEQYF	TGCAGTGCTCCCATACCGGACAGGGGCCACGAGCAGTACTTC
-	TRBV9	TRBJ1-1	17	-	CASSANRGHSGDTEAFF	TGTGCCAGCAGCGCAAACCGCGGTCATTCGGGAGACACTGAAGCTTTCTTT
TRBD1	TRBV24-1	TRBJ2-5	12	once	CATQDRGETQYF	TGTGCCACCCAAGACAGGGGAGAGACCCAGTACTTC
-	TRBV12-3/TRBV12-4	TRBJ1-4	15	-	CASSLLRGTNEKLFF	TGTGCCAGCAGTTTACTCAGGGGTACTAATGAAAAACTGTTTTTT
TRBD1	TRBV9	TRBJ1-4	15	-	CASSVGQAKNEKLFF	TGTGCCAGCAGCGTGGGACAGGCTAAAAATGAAAAACTGTTTTTT
-	TRBV5-1	TRBJ2-7	13	-	CASRAQGLGEQYF	TGCGCCAGCAGGGCACAGGGTTTGGGCGAGCAGTACTTC